A single sample gave rise to the 4 T cell receptor beta chains below, sequenced in a study of breast tumors, draining lymph nodes, adjacent tissues. The lymph nodes were axillary draining lymph nodes from breast cancer patients. TCRdb used MiXCR to reprocess the multiplex PCR reads, holding one entry per CDR3 protein. The table has over 200,000 distinct CDR3 sequences, about 34% seen once. Sequenced: axillary lymph node tissue. The receptors originated from a female donor with breast cancer. Some clones in this sample may be carry-over from other donors' samples.

This sequence joins TRBV29-1 and TRBJ2-7; no reliable D call. CDR1 is SQVTM, CDR2 ANQGSEA, per germline. Trimming took off 6 bases at V and 0 bases at J, with 3 bases between the two ends. CDR3 length: 10 amino acids. CDR3 sequence reads: CSVSSYEQYF. In nucleotides, the CDR3 is TGCAGCGTCAGCTCCTACGAGCAGTACTTC.

The chain carries TRBV7-3 and TRBJ1-4; D is uncertain. This CDR3 has 16 amino acids. CDR1 is SGHTA and CDR2 is FQGTGA in the germline V gene. Trimming removed 2 bases at V and 5 bases at J, with 15 bases between. For the CDR3, the DNA is TGTGCCAGCAGCTTAGCGGTCGGGCGAGTCAATGAAAAACTGTTTTTT. This gives the protein CASSLAVGRVNEKLFF.

The table lists this clonotype with a few counts. The chain couples TRBV27 to TRBJ1-3, with 7 bases matching TRBD1. In germline, CDR1 is MNHEY, CDR2 SMNVEV (reference sequence). There are 16 residues in the CDR3. J lost 3 bases, V lost 6 bases, and 11 bases had no gene match. The CDR3 bases are TGTGCCAGCAGACCGACAGGGACAAAAAGTGGAAACACCATATATTTT. Translated, it gives CASRPTGTKSGNTIYF.

This clonotype was picked up many times. The CDR3 DNA follows: TGTGCCAGCAGCCAAGACGGGGGCTATAATGAAAAACTGTTTTTT. It is translated as CASSQDGGYNEKLFF. The rearrangement links TRBV3-1 to TRBJ1-4; TRBD1 might be the D (6 bases). V was pared by 0 bases and J by 4 bases, with 9 bases between. CDR1 is LGHDT and CDR2 is YNNKEL in the germline V gene (reference sequence). This CDR3 region has 15 residues.